These T cell receptor beta chains were read from a single sample in a study of vaccination and CD4 T cells after COVID-19. TCRdb ran MiXCR on the PCR reads and lists one entry per CDR3 protein. This table holds about 20,000 distinct CDR3 sequences, more than 70% found once. Their antigen targets remain unknown. Sequencing used CD4+ T cells from blood, cultured in vitro, obtained after SARS-CoV-2 vaccination. All receptors derive from a human donor who received a COVID-19 vaccine. CDR3s leave out the opening cysteine and the closing phenylalanine or tryptophan. The order of the fields is V gene, J gene, CDR3 protein.

v_call: TRBV12-3/TRBV12-4
j_call: TRBJ1-2
cdr3_aa: ASSPTTGRGNYGYT

v_call: TRBV24-1
j_call: TRBJ2-7
cdr3_aa: ATSGDGTYEQY

v_call: TRBV6-1
j_call: TRBJ1-3
cdr3_aa: ASRRTSGTTGNTIY

v_call: TRBV20-1
j_call: TRBJ2-3
cdr3_aa: SARLVGGGSFDTQY

v_call: TRBV7-6
j_call: TRBJ2-3
cdr3_aa: ASSLSGAGTDTQY

v_call: TRBV2
j_call: TRBJ2-7
cdr3_aa: ASSEQGALYEQY

v_call: TRBV2
j_call: TRBJ1-2
cdr3_aa: ASSASRGQGRGGYT

v_call: TRBV2
j_call: TRBJ2-3
cdr3_aa: ASKTGGPDTQY

v_call: TRBV19
j_call: TRBJ1-5
cdr3_aa: ASSARQGARSQH

v_call: TRBV20-1
j_call: TRBJ1-5
cdr3_aa: SAIDRGRDQPQH

v_call: TRBV7-9
j_call: TRBJ2-2
cdr3_aa: ASKRQGNTGELF

v_call: TRBV5-5
j_call: TRBJ2-5
cdr3_aa: ASSADRETQY

v_call: TRBV2
j_call: TRBJ1-2
cdr3_aa: ASTGSNYGYT

v_call: TRBV12-3/TRBV12-4
j_call: TRBJ2-3
cdr3_aa: ASSLVAVHTDTQY

v_call: TRBV19
j_call: TRBJ1-2
cdr3_aa: ATQDDRDRPYT

v_call: TRBV7-8
j_call: TRBJ1-1
cdr3_aa: ASSLRRGTLNTEAF

v_call: TRBV20-1
j_call: TRBJ2-5
cdr3_aa: SARDGRAAQETQY

v_call: TRBV20-1
j_call: TRBJ1-3
cdr3_aa: SASPGGGGNTIY

v_call: TRBV7-9
j_call: TRBJ1-2
cdr3_aa: ASSLDLSGGYGYT

v_call: TRBV15
j_call: TRBJ1-2
cdr3_aa: ATSRFGGGNYGYT

v_call: TRBV20-1
j_call: TRBJ1-1
cdr3_aa: SARNQWGAEAF

v_call: TRBV2
j_call: TRBJ1-6
cdr3_aa: ASTRQGTSPLH

v_call: TRBV15
j_call: TRBJ1-3
cdr3_aa: ATSDRAGNTIY

v_call: TRBV20-1
j_call: TRBJ1-5
cdr3_aa: SARAPGREGQPQH

v_call: TRBV15
j_call: TRBJ1-5
cdr3_aa: ATSRGPEPQH

v_call: TRBV2
j_call: TRBJ1-5
cdr3_aa: ASSELGAASQPQH

v_call: TRBV30
j_call: TRBJ2-3
cdr3_aa: AWSSVLGTGVSTDTQY

v_call: TRBV5-6
j_call: TRBJ1-1
cdr3_aa: ASSFFSGVVNTEAF

v_call: TRBV30
j_call: TRBJ2-2
cdr3_aa: AWSTTSGGAGELF

v_call: TRBV6-4
j_call: TRBJ1-2
cdr3_aa: ASSVSGDGYGYT

v_call: TRBV30
j_call: TRBJ1-2
cdr3_aa: AWRGTGAFGGYT

v_call: TRBV7-2
j_call: TRBJ1-2
cdr3_aa: ASSLTGPPVSYGYT

v_call: TRBV7-6
j_call: TRBJ1-2
cdr3_aa: ASSLGHHTNYGYT

v_call: TRBV25-1
j_call: TRBJ1-1
cdr3_aa: ASSEYRPLAEAF

v_call: TRBV6-1
j_call: TRBJ1-2
cdr3_aa: ASSVPRGGGYA

v_call: TRBV7-9
j_call: TRBJ1-5
cdr3_aa: ASSTLQGNSNQPQH

v_call: TRBV6-1
j_call: TRBJ1-3
cdr3_aa: ASSHNRQGVVDTIY

v_call: TRBV19
j_call: TRBJ1-2
cdr3_aa: ASSIGALYGYT

v_call: TRBV30
j_call: TRBJ1-6
cdr3_aa: AWRGTGYSPLH

v_call: TRBV6-1
j_call: TRBJ2-5
cdr3_aa: ASSRDRGIETQY

v_call: TRBV6-5
j_call: TRBJ2-7
cdr3_aa: ASSYRGRWDEQY